This entry lists 26 T cell receptor beta chains sequenced from one sample in a study of regulatory T cells in long-lasting Graves disease. Time point indicated: newly diagnosed GD, antithyroid drugs for less than 3 months. Generation of the TCR library employed RNA extracted from PBMCs. Arm-PCR of CDR3 regions and iRepertoire HTBI primers were the basis on which TCR beta libraries were built. TCRdb reanalysed the multiplex PCR reads using MiXCR and keeps one entry per CDR3 protein. The table has approximately 400,000 distinct CDR3 sequences, about 15% seen once; the top ten hold approximately 7.8%. This same sample was also part of a study on T cells in Graves' hyperthyroidism and ophthalmopathy.

Sequenced here: peripheral blood mononuclear cells (PBMCs), sampled at new diagnosis, from a patient treated with antithyroid drugs. The source is a woman aged 40-49 years with Graves disease.

Many counts were recorded for this clonotype. The chain links TRBV19 to TRBJ2-1, with TRBD2 identical over 10 bases. The CDR3 loop spans 14 amino acids. The J segment lost 8 bases and the V segment lost 1 base, leaving 2 bases of the junction unmatched. The germline gives CDR1 LNHDA, CDR2 SQIVND (reference sequence). The CDR3 region has the DNA TGTGCCAGTAGTATAGGGACTAGCGGCGATGAGCAGTTCTTC. It codes for CASSIGTSGDEQFF.

This clonotype was counted at least ten times. This chain uses TRBV29-1 with TRBJ2-3, with D perhaps TRBD2 (5 bases). The germline CDR1 and CDR2 sequences are SQVTM and ANQGSEA. The CDR3 contains 15 residues. V lost 4 bases, J lost 0 bases, and 14 bases lay in between. The CDR3 region has the DNA TGCAGCGTTGCGACGACCCGGGGTAGCACAGATACGCAGTATTTT. Its translation is CSVATTRGSTDTQYF.

In its sample, this clonotype was seen a few times. The chain employs TRBV15 and TRBJ1-1, with 11 bases identical to TRBD1. Germline lookup yields CDR1 LNHNV and CDR2 YYDKDF (reference sequence). The CDR3 totals 18 residues. The trim removed 3 bases at V and 1 base at J, leaving 10 bases unmatched. CDR3 sequence reads: CATSSAGQGASWNTEAFF. For the CDR3, the DNA is TGTGCCACCAGCAGTGCCGGACAGGGGGCATCATGGAACACTGAAGCTTTCTTT.

This clonotype showed up just a few times. The V call is TRBV12-3 or TRBV12-4, the J call TRBJ2-7; D gene unclear. The V and J ends lost 5 bases and 4 bases respectively, with 12 bases between them. This CDR3 has 13 residues. The CDR3 region has the DNA TGTGCCAGCAGTACCGCCCAGAAATACGAGCAGTACTTC. Translation gives CASSTAQKYEQYF.

This clonotype was picked up a small number of times. The gene calls are TRBV5-4 and TRBJ1-2; tentatively, D is TRBD1 (5 bases). Germline assignment: CDR1 SGHNT and CDR2 YYREEE (reference sequence). V lost 0 bases, J lost 6 bases, and 12 bases lay in between. CDR3 length: 14 residues. CDR3 loop: CASSLVVAGDGYTF. The DNA for the CDR3 is TGTGCCAGCAGCTTGGTGGTCGCGGGGGATGGCTACACCTTC. The variable domain in full, with the rest retrieved from reference TRBV5-4 and TRBJ1-2, is ETGVTQSPTHLIKTRGQQVTLRCSSQSGHNTVSWYQQALGQGPQFIFQYYREEENGRGNFPPRFSGLQFPNYSSELNVNALELDDSALYLCASSLVVAGDGYTFGSGTRLTVV.

The rearrangement joins TRBV7-9 to TRBJ1-4, with 8 bases matching TRBD1. V gave up 5 bases and J gave up 7 bases; unmatched junction bases: 6. Germline loops: CDR1 SEHNR, CDR2 FQNEAQ (reference sequence). The CDR3 is made up of 14 amino acids. In nucleotides, the CDR3 is TGTGCCAGCAGCCAAGGACAGGGAGGTGAAAAACTGTTTTTT. This encodes CASSQGQGGEKLFF.

The rearrangement uses TRBV5-1 and TRBJ2-1; TRBD2 is a possible D gene (6 bases). The V end lost 4 bases, the J end lost 0 bases, and 29 bases lay between the germline ends. Germline V lookup: CDR1 SGHRS, CDR2 YFSETQ. This CDR3 has 21 residues. CDR3 sequence (DNA): TGCGCCAGCAGCCCACTGTGGTTGGGTGTAGCGGCCCCCAGCTCCTACAATGAGCAGTTCTTC. Residues: CASSPLWLGVAAPSSYNEQFF. Using reference TRBV5-1 and TRBJ2-1 for the parts outside the CDR3, the full variable domain is KAGVTQTPRYLIKTRGQQVTLSCSPISGHRSVSWYQQTPGQGLQFLFEYFSETQRNKGNFPGRFSGRQFSNSRSEMNVSTLELGDSALYLCASSPLWLGVAAPSSYNEQFFGPGTRLTVL.

In this sample, this clonotype turned up many times. The chain joins TRBV6-2 or TRBV6-3 to TRBJ2-1, with TRBD2 as a possible D gene (6 bases). This CDR3 contains 19 residues. Germline assignment: CDR1 MNHEY and CDR2 SVGEGT. With 7 bases removed from V and 0 bases from J, the gap between germline ends came to 25 bases. For the CDR3, the DNA is TGTGCCAGCACCCCAACGAGCGGGCTTGGGTGGGCCTCCTACAATGAGCAGTTCTTC. Amino acids: CASTPTSGLGWASYNEQFF.

The V call is TRBV6-2 or TRBV6-3, the J call TRBJ1-1; the D is unclear. The length of the CDR3 is 14 residues. The V gene lost 5 bases and the J gene lost 1 base, with 11 bases spanning the gap. The germline gives CDR1 MNHEY, CDR2 SVGEGT. The CDR3 nucleotides read TGTGCCAGCAGTGAAGAGGTCAGGAACACTGAAGCTTTCTTT. Protein product: CASSEEVRNTEAFF.

This rearrangement joins TRBV11-2 to TRBJ1-2, with a weak D call TRBD1 (5 bases). There are 16 residues in the CDR3. Between the trimmed V and J ends, which lost 3 bases and 0 bases, there was a span of 14 bases. Germline lookup yields CDR1 SGHAT and CDR2 FQNNGV. CDR3 nucleotides: TGTGCCAGCAGCTTTGGAGAGGACACCGCTAACTATGGCTACACCTTC. It specifies CASSFGEDTANYGYTF.

This clonotype was seen ten or more times. V and J are TRBV7-6 and TRBJ2-1; 11 nucleotides match TRBD2. The V and J ends lost 4 bases and 8 bases, in that order; junction bases with no gene match: 16. CDR3 length equals 18 residues. Germline CDR1 is SGHVS and CDR2 is FNYEAQ. The CDR3 DNA follows: TGTGCCAGCAGCTCCACCGCGGGACTAGCGGTCAGGGTGGATGAGCAGTTCTTC. Amino acids: CASSSTAGLAVRVDEQFF.

As for this clonotype: It may be a read error: a sequence one base away is much more abundant. V gene TRBV12-3 or TRBV12-4 combines with J gene TRBJ1-1; D is undetermined. The CDR3 runs to 11 residues. The germline V and J ends were trimmed by 8 bases and 12 bases, with 16 bases remaining between them. Here the CDR3 DNA reads TGTGCCAGCGGTGAGTCTATACGTACTTTCTTT. Translating it yields CASGESIRTFF.

This clonotype was seen repeatedly, ten times or more. This rearrangement joins TRBV28 to TRBJ1-3; no clear D. The CDR3 runs 15 residues. Trimming cost V 6 bases and J 0 bases, with 12 bases left between them. Germline V lookup: CDR1 MDHEN, CDR2 SYDVKM. The CDR3 loop is CASRLGPSSGNTIYF. The DNA of the CDR3 is TGTGCCAGCAGGCTCGGGCCGAGCTCTGGAAACACCATATATTTT.

This chain links TRBV29-1 with TRBJ2-7; D remains unclear. Trimming removed 5 bases at V and 3 bases at J, with 23 bases between. The CDR3 is 16 residues long. Germline assignment: CDR1 SQVTM and CDR2 ANQGSEA. The CDR3 region is CSVYLALGQLGYEQYF. The DNA of the CDR3 is TGCAGCGTTTATCTGGCGTTAGGCCAGTTGGGCTACGAGCAGTACTTC.

At least ten counts were recorded for this clonotype. CDR3 in amino acids: CASSQDPFVLANEQFF. In DNA form, the CDR3 reads TGTGCCAGCAGCCAAGATCCCTTCGTTTTAGCGAATGAGCAGTTCTTC. The V and J genes are TRBV3-1 and TRBJ2-1; D is perhaps TRBD2 (5 bases). The CDR3 length is 16 residues. V was shortened by 0 bases and J by 7 bases, with 16 bases between the two germline ends. Germline V gene data show CDR1 as LGHDT and CDR2 as YNNKEL (reference sequence).

This clonotype was observed at least ten times. The CDR3 DNA is TGTGCCACAAGAGGCGGGAGTAGCCATGAGCAGTTCTTC. This codes for CATRGGSSHEQFF. The chain couples TRBV28 to TRBJ2-1, with 7 nucleotides matching TRBD2. J lost 8 bases, V lost 10 bases, and 11 bases had no gene match. Germline V gene sequence: CDR1 MDHEN, CDR2 SYDVKM. The CDR3 has 13 residues.

The table lists this clonotype with many counts. The rearrangement uses TRBV12-3 or TRBV12-4 and TRBJ2-3; D is unclear. The germline V and J ends were trimmed by 1 base and 2 bases, with 10 bases remaining between them. This CDR3 spans 15 amino acids. CDR3 nucleotides: TGTGCCAGCAGTTTAGGGGCAGCCAACACAGATACGCAGTATTTT. Translating gives CASSLGAANTDTQYF.

In its sample, this clonotype was seen many times. V is TRBV5-1 and J is TRBJ2-1, with 8 bases aligning to TRBD2. The CDR3 is 16 residues long. The V gene's germline CDR1 is SGHRS and CDR2 YFSETQ. The V segment lost 3 bases and the J segment 5 bases; nucleotides outside the gene matches: 10. CDR3 bases: TGCGCCAGCAGCTCATACACTAGCGGAGGCGACAATGAGCAGTTCTTC. Amino acid sequence: CASSSYTSGGDNEQFF.

There are many counts of this clonotype. The chain is built from TRBV7-3 and TRBJ2-1, with D hard to call. Germline V gene sequence: CDR1 SGHTA, CDR2 FQGTGA. CDR3 length equals 13 residues. With 1 base removed from V and 5 bases from J, the gap between germline ends came to 6 bases. The CDR3 is CASSLSQDNEQFF. CDR3 nucleotides: TGTGCCAGCAGCTTAAGTCAGGACAATGAGCAGTTCTTC.

This clonotype came up many times. This rearrangement joins TRBV2 to TRBJ2-5; 11 bases agree with TRBD2. The CDR3 consists of 14 residues. Germline CDR1 and CDR2: SNHLY and FYNNEI. V lost 7 bases to trimming and J lost 4 bases; unmatched junction nucleotides: 5. The CDR3 DNA is TGTGCCAGCATGGTGGGACTAGCGGTAGAGACCCAGTACTTC. This sequence encodes CASMVGLAVETQYF.

The count of this clonotype is one. A read error may be the cause here, since a much bigger clone is one base away. J is TRBJ1-3 and V is TRBV28, with 8 bases lining up with TRBD1. Trimming cost V 7 bases and J 5 bases; bases outside gene matches: 22. Germline values: CDR1 MDHEN, CDR2 SYDVKM. This CDR3 comprises 19 residues. Written as DNA, the CDR3 is TGTGCCAGCAATCTCCTATTCCCCAGGGGGCGCGTAACTCGAAACACCATATATTTT. Amino acid sequence: CASNLLFPRGRVTRNTIYF.

This clonotype was seen at least ten times. The chain couples TRBV20-1 to TRBJ2-7; 12 bases agree with TRBD2. The CDR3 loop spans 16 amino acids. Germline assignment: CDR1 DFQATT and CDR2 SNEGSKA (reference sequence). V lost 0 bases, J lost 2 bases, and 5 bases stayed unmatched. The CDR3: CSARDSGLAGTYEQYF. The CDR3 DNA reads TGCAGTGCTAGAGATTCAGGACTAGCGGGAACCTACGAGCAGTACTTC.

This clonotype was found a few times. V and J are TRBV28 and TRBJ1-5, with D possibly matching TRBD1 (5 bases). Germline V gene sequence: CDR1 MDHEN, CDR2 SYDVKM. The CDR3 spans 14 residues. The V end lost 1 base, the J end lost 9 bases, and 13 bases lay between the germline ends. The CDR3 DNA is TGTGCCAGCAGTTTATTTGGGGCAGGGTCGCCCCAGCATTTT. This sequence encodes CASSLFGAGSPQHF.

This clonotype was seen repeatedly, ten times or more. This chain connects TRBV5-1 to TRBJ2-1; 8 nucleotides match TRBD1. After removal of 3 bases from V and 6 bases from J, the junction contained 8 bases not matched to a gene. Germline assignment: CDR1 SGHRS and CDR2 YFSETQ. This CDR3 comprises 15 residues. CDR3 sequence: CASSSGTGPSNEQFF. The DNA of the CDR3 is TGCGCCAGCAGCTCCGGGACAGGCCCCTCCAATGAGCAGTTCTTC.

This clonotype was picked up a small number of times. The rearrangement links TRBV13 to TRBJ1-6; a weak D match, TRBD1 (6 bases). The V end was cut by 4 bases, the J end by 7 bases, with 20 bases between. The CDR3 contains 17 residues. The germline gives CDR1 PRHDT, CDR2 FYEKMQ (reference sequence). CDR3 amino acids: CASSSPRVGGLNSPLHF. The CDR3 nucleotides read TGTGCCAGCAGCTCCCCCAGGGTGGGGGGCCTCAATTCACCCCTCCACTTT. The full variable domain, rest sourced from reference TRBV13 and TRBJ1-6, is AAGVIQSPRHLIKEKRETATLKCYPIPRHDTVYWYQQGPGQDPQFLISFYEKMQSDKGSIPDRFSAQQFSDYHSELNMSSLELGDSALYFCASSSPRVGGLNSPLHFGNGTRLTVT.

The rearrangement joins TRBV28 to TRBJ1-4; TRBD1 might be the D (5 bases). Germline CDR1 MDHEN, CDR2 SYDVKM. CDR3 size: 13 residues. Trimming took off 3 bases at V and 10 bases at J, with 12 bases between the two ends. In DNA form, the CDR3 reads TGTGCCAGCAGTTTTCCCAGGGAAGGAAAACTGTTTTTT. This encodes CASSFPREGKLFF.